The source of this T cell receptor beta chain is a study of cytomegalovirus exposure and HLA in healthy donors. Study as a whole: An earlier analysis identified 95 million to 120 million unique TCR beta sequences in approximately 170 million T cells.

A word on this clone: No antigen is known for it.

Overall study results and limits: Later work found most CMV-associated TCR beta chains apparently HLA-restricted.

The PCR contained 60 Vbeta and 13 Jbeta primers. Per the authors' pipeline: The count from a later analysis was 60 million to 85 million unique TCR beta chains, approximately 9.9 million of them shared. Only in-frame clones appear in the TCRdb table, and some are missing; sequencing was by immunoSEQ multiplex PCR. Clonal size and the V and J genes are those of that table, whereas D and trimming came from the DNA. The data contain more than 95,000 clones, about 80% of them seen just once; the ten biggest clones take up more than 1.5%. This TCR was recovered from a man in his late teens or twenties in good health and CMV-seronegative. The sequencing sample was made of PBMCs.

The CDR3 nucleotides read TGTGCCAGCACCCTTTGGAGTCCTAATGAAAAACTGTTTTTT. Amino acids: CASTLWSPNEKLFF. The genes are TRBV7-9 and TRBJ1-4; no clear D gene. The length of the CDR3 is 14 residues. V gave up 7 bases and J gave up 3 bases, with 12 bases separating them. Germline V gene lookup returns CDR1 SEHNR and CDR2 FQNEAQ (reference sequence).